This entry describes one T cell receptor (beta chain). In the original workflow: Amplification from reference gene primers served as the basis for estimated nucleated cell counts. Clones were sequenced by immunoSEQ multiplex PCR, and TCRdb holds only the in-frame ones, with some missing. Clone size and the V and J calls come from that table; the DNA yielded D and trimming. The sample carries about 170,000 clones, around nine tenths recorded once. Looked up from germline, CDR1 is KGHSH and CDR2 is LQKENI. With 4 bases removed from V and 2 bases from J, the gap between germline ends came to 9 bases. The CDR3 length is 13 residues. This sample is part of a study of blood T cell repertoires in COVID-19. Across the whole study: COVID-19 samples collected from the United States, Italy and Spain covered acute and convalescent phases. Nucleic acid was either cDNA or gDNA, and it came from T cells, B-cell-depleted T cells, or PBMCs.

The sequence derives from an older man with acute or convalescent COVID-19. Material for sequencing was peripheral blood. The chain links TRBV18 to TRBJ2-7; tentatively, D is TRBD1 (6 bases). CDR3 DNA: TGTGCCAGCTCACTGGACAGTCCCTACGAGCAGTACTTC. Amino acid sequence: CASSLDSPYEQYF.